A selection of T cell receptor beta chains follows, all from one sample in a study of blood T cell repertoires in COVID-19. Profiling relied on immunoSEQ multiplex PCR, and the TCRdb table lists in-frame clones only, not all of them. This sample has under 250,000 clones; just over 90% occur once, and the top ten carry roughly 1.2%. The source material was peripheral blood. All receptors come from a man younger than 40 with acute or convalescent COVID-19. CDR3s include the opening cysteine and the closing phenylalanine or tryptophan. D genes are given only for firm matches. The size field is filled for only some rows; it gives once, few, many or a size class.

>TRBV4-2|TRBD2|NA|18|TRBJ2-4
CASSPSGGAGIAKNIQYF
TGTGCCAGCAGTCCTAGCGGGGGGGCCGGGATAGCCAAAAACATTCAGTACTTC
>TRBV6-1|NA|NA|14|TRBJ2-7
CASSETGTTYEQYF
TGTGCCAGCAGTGAAACCGGGACAACCTACGAGCAGTACTTC
>TRBV12-3/TRBV12-4|NA|NA|12|TRBJ1-5
CASSLPDQPQHF
TGTGCCAGCAGTTTACCCGATCAGCCCCAGCATTTT
>TRBV5-1|NA|NA|17|TRBJ1-1
CASSLVLGAAISAEAFF
TGCGCCAGCAGCTTGGTTCTGGGGGCGGCAATCTCCGCTGAAGCTTTCTTT
>TRBV6-5|NA|once|14|TRBJ1-5
CASSTGYRNQPQHF
TGTGCCAGCAGCACAGGGTATCGCAATCAGCCCCAGCATTTT
>TRBV5-3|NA|NA|16|TRBJ1-2
CARSFGRALLDYGYTF
TGTGCCAGAAGCTTTGGCAGGGCTTTGCTCGACTATGGCTACACCTTC
>TRBV7-9|NA|once|14|TRBJ1-1
CASSLGREYAEAFF
TGTGCCAGCAGCTTGGGCAGGGAATACGCTGAAGCTTTCTTT
>TRBV7-9|TRBD1|NA|15|TRBJ2-7
CASSFSGTGAYEQYF
TGTGCCAGCAGCTTTTCCGGGACAGGGGCATACGAGCAGTACTTC
>TRBV5-1|TRBD1|NA|15|TRBJ2-7
CASSLVGQSSYEQYF
TGCGCCAGCAGCTTGGTGGGACAGAGCTCCTACGAGCAGTACTTC
>TRBV30|NA|NA|15|TRBJ1-2
CAWSVDRSTTYGYTF
TGTGCCTGGAGTGTTGACAGGTCTACGACTTATGGCTACACCTTC
>TRBV18|TRBD1|few|18|TRBJ2-2
CASSRRDRGPSNTGELFF
TGTGCCAGCTCGCGCCGGGACAGGGGCCCCTCGAACACCGGGGAGCTGTTTTTT
>TRBV28|NA|NA|14|TRBJ2-5
CASSLGWSGETQYF
TGTGCCAGCAGTTTAGGGTGGAGTGGAGAGACCCAGTACTTC
>TRBV10-3|NA|once|15|TRBJ2-5
CAISDLDPGGETQYF
TGTGCCATCAGTGATCTTGACCCAGGTGGAGAGACCCAGTACTTC
>TRBV6-4|TRBD1|NA|13|TRBJ1-2
CASSGDRGVGYTF
TGTGCCAGCAGTGGGGACAGAGGTGTCGGCTACACCTTC
>TRBV5-5|NA|NA|14|TRBJ2-3
CASSLVHPTDTQYF
TGTGCCAGCAGCTTGGTCCATCCCACAGATACGCAGTATTTT
>TRBV7-2|NA|NA|15|TRBJ1-3
CASSSRGIAGNTIYF
TGTGCCAGCAGCTCCCGGGGGATTGCCGGAAACACCATATATTTT
>TRBV28|NA|NA|11|TRBJ1-2
CAIKGDRGYTF
TGTGCCATTAAAGGGGATCGGGGCTACACCTTC
>TRBV3-1/TRBV3-2|TRBD1|NA|16|TRBJ2-5
CASSQRDRGDQETQYF
TGTGCCAGCAGCCAACGGGACAGGGGGGACCAAGAGACCCAGTACTTC
>TRBV6-5|NA|NA|15|TRBJ2-5
CASSLLGLEQETQYF
TGTGCCAGCAGTTTACTAGGACTGGAACAAGAGACCCAGTACTTC
>TRBV7-9|NA|NA|13|TRBJ1-2
CASSFSENYGYTF
TGTGCCAGCAGCTTTTCTGAGAACTATGGCTACACCTTC
>TRBV28|TRBD1|NA|14|TRBJ2-1
CASSPPGQVNEQFF
TGTGCCAGCAGTCCGCCGGGACAGGTCAATGAGCAGTTCTTC
>TRBV5-6|NA|few|16|TRBJ2-7
CASSSIQGILAYEQYF
TGTGCCAGCAGCTCGATACAGGGTATCCTGGCCTACGAGCAGTACTTC
>TRBV21-1|NA|NA|16|TRBJ1-5
CASSKGQAGNNQPQHF
TGTGCCAGCAGCAAAGGTCAGGCAGGCAACAATCAGCCCCAGCATTTT
>TRBV5-1|NA|NA|15|TRBJ2-3
CASSYQQGRTDTQYF
TGCGCCAGCAGCTATCAACAGGGACGCACAGATACGCAGTATTTT
>TRBV6-6|NA|NA|13|TRBJ1-1
CASRSTGNTEAFF
TGTGCCAGCAGGTCGACAGGGAACACTGAAGCTTTCTTT
>TRBV5-1|TRBD1|NA|15|TRBJ2-3
CASSGGQTKWSTQYF
TGCGCCAGCAGCGGGGGACAGACAAAGTGGAGTACGCAGTATTTT
>TRBV5-1|TRBD1|NA|17|TRBJ2-3
CASSWGQVARSTDTQYF
TGCGCCAGCAGCTGGGGACAGGTAGCACGTAGCACAGATACGCAGTATTTT
>TRBV30|TRBD2|NA|20|TRBJ2-1
CAAKTTPGLAGGPSYNEQFF
TGTGCCGCGAAGACGACACCGGGACTAGCGGGAGGACCCTCCTACAATGAGCAGTTCTTC
>TRBV6-1|TRBD1|NA|13|TRBJ1-5
CASSERDSQPQHF
TGTGCCAGCAGTGAAAGGGACAGTCAGCCCCAGCATTTT
>TRBV2|NA|NA|15|TRBJ2-4
CASSPNSIAKNIQYF
TGTGCCAGCAGCCCAAACAGCATAGCCAAAAACATTCAGTACTTC
>TRBV28|TRBD1|NA|14|TRBJ2-5
CASSLARGLETQYF
TGTGCCAGCAGTTTAGCCAGGGGGCTGGAGACCCAGTACTTC
>TRBV4-1|NA|NA|18|TRBJ2-3
CASSQIPAPRPGTDTQYF
TGCGCCAGCAGCCAGATTCCTGCCCCCAGGCCAGGCACAGATACGCAGTATTTT
>TRBV28|NA|NA|12|TRBJ2-7
CASRRSPWEQYF
TGTGCCAGCAGGCGGAGTCCCTGGGAGCAGTACTTC
>TRBV28|TRBD2|NA|13|TRBJ2-1
CASRPGLAGEQFF
TGTGCCAGCAGACCGGGACTAGCGGGCGAGCAGTTCTTC
>TRBV12-3/TRBV12-4|NA|once|12|TRBJ1-3
CASGRERYTIYF
TGTGCCAGCGGGCGAGAACGGTACACCATATATTTT
>TRBV27|NA|NA|14|TRBJ2-1
CASSLYGVYNEQFF
TGTGCCAGCAGTTTATACGGGGTTTACAATGAGCAGTTCTTC
>TRBV5-1|TRBD1|NA|14|TRBJ2-4
CASSLEGQGSVEYF
TGCGCCAGCAGCTTGGAGGGACAGGGTTCTGTTGAATACTTC
>TRBV7-8|NA|NA|11|TRBJ1-2
CATGFSDGYTF
TGTGCCACCGGGTTTTCGGATGGCTACACCTTC
>TRBV28|NA|NA|13|TRBJ1-2
CASSFSPGLGYTF
TGTGCCAGCAGTTTTTCCCCAGGGTTGGGCTACACCTTC
>TRBV2|NA|few|14|TRBJ1-1
CASKVRVKNTEAFF
TGTGCCAGCAAAGTGAGGGTTAAGAACACTGAAGCTTTCTTT
>TRBV18|TRBD1|NA|15|TRBJ2-7
CASSPFGTERYEQYF
TGTGCCAGCTCACCATTCGGGACAGAGAGATACGAGCAGTACTTC
>TRBV27|TRBD2|NA|15|TRBJ2-1
CASSLAGLAGNEQFF
TGTGCCAGCAGTTTAGCGGGACTAGCGGGCAATGAGCAGTTCTTC
>TRBV11-2|NA|NA|18|TRBJ2-1
CASSLGGRRGSRPGEQFF
TGTGCCAGCAGCTTAGGCGGTAGACGGGGTTCTCGGCCGGGGGAGCAGTTCTTC
>TRBV29-1|NA|NA|14|TRBJ2-7
CSVEDEDSSYEQYF
TGCAGCGTTGAAGATGAAGATAGCTCCTACGAGCAGTACTTC